This TCR beta chain was profiled in a study of response to subunit inactivated influenza vaccine (dated 2018 in TCRdb). Background on the whole study: Deep quantitative T cell receptor repertoire profiling was used in the study to track responses to a trivalent subunit inactivated influenza vaccine.

CDR1 SGHRS and CDR2 YFSETQ were looked up in the germline V gene. From its cysteine to its phenylalanine, the CDR3 spans 15 amino acids. The DNA shown is the 45-base CDR3, in frame from base 1. V trim: 1 base; J trim: 4 bases; unmatched bases: 4. Details on this clonotype: Its antigen is unknown. Base qualities are missing; no much larger clone stands one base away.

Library preparation used RT-PCR. TCRdb shows the sequencer as Illumina HiSeq 2500. Using fastp at Q25 and MiXCR, TCRdb reprocessed the public reads and kept productive beta chains. Each entry is one CDR3 protein sequence, shown with its most common DNA and genes. This sample lists hundreds of thousands of distinct CDR3 sequences; 10% to 15% were detected once. Approximately 8.3% of the sample is in the top ten clones. Overall study outcomes, separate from this receptor: According to the authors, only a limited number of new T cells may be recruited by each seasonal influenza vaccination.

Sequencing used non-naive T cells sorted from PBMCs, obtained 14 to 15 days before vaccination. The cell subset or site tag for this specimen amounts to: memory T cell fraction. The chain couples TRBV5-1 to TRBJ1-1, with 10 bases matching TRBD1. The TCR originated in a man over 45 who received an inactivated influenza vaccine. Donor details come from another sample of the same person, matched by shared clones. The nucleotide sequence is TGCGCCAGCAGCTTGCCGGACAGGGGGGGCACTGAAGCTTTCTTT. Its protein reads: CASSLPDRGGTEAFF.